What follows is one TCR beta chain and its context. No cognate antigen has been identified for it. The input lacks base qualities; no much larger clone sits a single base away. The CDR3 covers 14 residues, taking in both the cysteine and the phenylalanine. Here the CDR3 DNA is all that survives: 42 bases in frame from base 1. CDR1 and CDR2, looked up from the germline V gene, are MNHNS and SASEGT. Trimming removed 5 bases from V and 3 bases from J, leaving 14 bases between the germline ends. The library was prepared using 5' RACE. Reads for this sample came from an Illumina HiSeq 2000. Template switching added a universal primer binding site, and the final cDNA carried a unique molecular identifier that allowed TCR cDNA molecules to be counted accurately. Specific primers in the conserved constant-segment region were used to synthesize first-strand cDNA for the TCR alpha and beta chains. To control for contamination, each cDNA library was double barcoded with a SMART-Mk sample barcode plus Illumina barcodes. TruSeq adapter sequences along with Illumina sample barcodes were introduced in two successive PCR steps. TCR alpha and beta cDNA libraries were sequenced on the Illumina HiSeq platform with custom primers. Per the source publication's procedure: Raw reads were processed with MiGEC to extract unique molecular identifiers, and MiXCR was used to determine CDR3 positions. Recombination models were inferred per individual with the repgenHMM and IGoR tools using an EM algorithm. Shared clonotype analysis was performed with the tcR package in R, normalizing sharing by the product of cloneset sizes. To study raw recombination free of thymic and clonal selection effects, out-of-frame nonproductive sequences were analyzed. TCRdb itself trimmed the public reads at Q25 with fastp, ran MiXCR and retained productive beta chains. Rows matching on CDR3 protein sequence are summarized as one entry with the most common DNA and genes. These V and J calls rely on TCRdb rather than the paper's analysis. The sample data list about 530,000 distinct CDR3 sequences, and more than 20% of these were observed just once. The top ten clonotypes cover about 0.48% of the sample.

This specimen belongs to a study of identical twins (dated by TCRdb to 2016 to 2018). Context from the whole study: TCR alpha and beta repertoires from monozygotic twins, unrelated adults of various ages and cord blood were deep-sequenced to test whether fetal clonotypes persist. To rule out contamination, replicate twin experiments were performed at different times with different library preparation protocols.

Only healthy Caucasian donors were included. The twin cohort consisted of three pairs of female monozygotic twins, all aged about 18 to 30 years. Positive isolation kits from Invitrogen were used to isolate CD4+ and CD8+ T cell populations. The paper as a whole reports these results and caveats: Abundant cord blood beta clonotypes had fewer insertions, young adult naive repertoires showed a similar but weaker trend, and memory repertoires showed no such trend. Conclusions relied on cross-sectional statistical analysis, since the same donors could not be followed over many years. A weaker excess of twin sharing was found in beta out-of-frame sequences because the signal-to-noise ratio was lowered by fewer shared sequences. Invariant T cells such as MAIT and iNKT could partly confound zero-insertion analyses, though diverse VJ usage argued against this for most clonotypes. Out-of-frame TCR alpha sequences shared between twins showed an excess of low generation-probability sequences compared with coincidental sharing between unrelated individuals. Out-of-frame TCR alpha sharing in monozygotic twins was systematically underestimated by recombination models, whereas sharing between unrelated individuals was in agreement with the recombination models.

These same records also appear under a second study, on yellow fever vaccine responses in identical twins. From that second study: According to the authors, in identical twins the way T cells responded to vaccination appeared partly convergent and partly personalized. The study precisely tracked vaccine-responding T cell clones in identical twins.

Source material: CD4+ T cells sorted from blood. This TCR was recovered from a woman aged 18-29 years in good health. The chain is made from TRBV6-1 and TRBJ2-7; perhaps TRBD1 is the D gene, with 6 bases matching. The DNA sequence is as follows: TGTGCCAGCAGTCATAAACCGGACAGCTACGAGCAGTACTTC. Translation gives CASSHKPDSYEQYF.